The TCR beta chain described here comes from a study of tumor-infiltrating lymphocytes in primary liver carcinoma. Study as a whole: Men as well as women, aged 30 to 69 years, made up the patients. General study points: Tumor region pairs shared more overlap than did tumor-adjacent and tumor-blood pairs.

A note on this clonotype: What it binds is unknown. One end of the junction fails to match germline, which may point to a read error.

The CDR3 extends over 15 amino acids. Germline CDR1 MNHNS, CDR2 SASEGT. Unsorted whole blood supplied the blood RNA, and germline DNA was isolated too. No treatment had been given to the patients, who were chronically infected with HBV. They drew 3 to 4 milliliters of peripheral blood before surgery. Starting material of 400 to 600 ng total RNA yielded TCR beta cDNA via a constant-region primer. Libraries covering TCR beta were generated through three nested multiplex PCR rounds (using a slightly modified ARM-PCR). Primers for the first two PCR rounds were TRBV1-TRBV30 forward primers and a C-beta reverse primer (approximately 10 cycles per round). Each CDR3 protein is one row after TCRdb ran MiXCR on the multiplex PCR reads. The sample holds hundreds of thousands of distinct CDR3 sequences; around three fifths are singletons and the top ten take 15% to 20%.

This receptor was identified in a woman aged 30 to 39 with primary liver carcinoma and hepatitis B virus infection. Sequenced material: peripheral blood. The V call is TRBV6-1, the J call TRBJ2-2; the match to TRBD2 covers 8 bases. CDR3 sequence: CAGSETRLATGELFF. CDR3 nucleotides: TGTGCCGGCAGTGAAACGAGACTAGCGACCGGGGAGCTATTTTTT.